This section outlines one TCR beta chain sequence together with its context. This sample was included in a study of radiotherapy plus CTLA-4 blockade in lung cancer. Study information: Objective responses were observed in about a sixth of patients, and disease control was achieved by roughly 29%.

Focal radiation and CTLA-4 blockade (ipilimumab) were tested in chemo-refractory metastatic non-small-cell lung cancer patients. Some clones are missing from TCRdb's copy, which holds only in-frame ones; the method was immunoSEQ multiplex PCR. Of some 25,000 clones in the sample, roughly 70% were seen once. The material was peripheral blood, obtained from a patient treated with radiotherapy plus ipilimumab. The origin of this receptor is a human donor with non-small cell lung cancer whose response to radiotherapy plus ipilimumab could not be evaluated.

In DNA form, the CDR3 reads TGTGCCAGCAGCTCGCCAGGGTTGTCTCGGGGAAACACCATATATTTT. Translating gives CASSSPGLSRGNTIYF. The chain combines TRBV7-9 with TRBJ1-3; maybe TRBD1 (5 bases). Between the trimmed V and J ends, which lost 4 bases and 4 bases, there was a span of 17 bases. CDR3 length: 16 residues. Germline V gene data show CDR1 as SEHNR and CDR2 as FQNEAQ (reference sequence). Full variable domain (remainder filled in from reference TRBV7-9 and TRBJ1-3): DTGVSQNPRHKITKRGQNVTFRCDPISEHNRLYWYRQTLGQGPEFLTYFQNEAQLEKSRLLSDRFSAERPKGSFSTLEIQRTEQGDSAMYLCASSSPGLSRGNTIYFGEGSWLTVV.